A selection of T cell receptor beta chains follows, all from one sample in a study of beta chain features in type 1 diabetes. Only in-frame clones appear in the TCRdb table, and some are missing; sequencing was by immunoSEQ multiplex PCR. The top ten hold more than 0.06% of the sample, which has approximately 120,000 clones, around 40% seen once. Sequenced sample: stem cell memory CD4+ T cells from blood. Receptor source: a woman aged 18-29 years in good health. CDR3s include the opening cysteine and the closing phenylalanine or tryptophan. The D gene is left open where the match is weak. Size is stated for part of the rows, as once, few or many counts, or as a class when the clone is expanded.

v_gene	d_gene	abundance	j_gene	CDR3nt	CDR3aa
TRBV14	TRBD1	few	TRBJ1-2	TGTGCCAGCAGCCGAGGCCCGGGACAGGGGTATGGCTACACCTTC	CASSRGPGQGYGYTF
TRBV20-1	TRBD1	-	TRBJ1-2	TGCAGTGCTAGAGTCAGGGGGCAATACACCTTC	CSARVRGQYTF
TRBV30	TRBD2	-	TRBJ2-2	TGTGCCTGGAGTACTCGGGGACTAGCGAACACCGGGGAGCTGTTTTTT	CAWSTRGLANTGELFF
TRBV28	TRBD2	-	TRBJ2-7	TGTGCCAGCAGTTTAGGTTTCCTAGCGGGAATCTACGAGCAGTACTTC	CASSLGFLAGIYEQYF
TRBV7-9	-	-	TRBJ2-2	TGTGCCAGCAGCTTTCGCAGGGGTCCGAACACCGGGGAGCTGTTTTTT	CASSFRRGPNTGELFF
TRBV9	-	many	TRBJ2-4	TGTGCCAGCAGCGTAGCCGGGTCGGCCAAAAACATTCAGTACTTC	CASSVAGSAKNIQYF
TRBV18	-	-	TRBJ1-2	TGTGCCAGCTCACCACCGTTATCAGGGGAAGATGGCGGCTACACCTTC	CASSPPLSGEDGGYTF
TRBV9	TRBD1	-	TRBJ1-1	TGTGCCAGCAGCGGACCACAGGGGGTAAACACTGAAGCTTTCTTT	CASSGPQGVNTEAFF
TRBV19	TRBD1	-	TRBJ2-5	TGTGCCAGTAGTCGGGGACAGCAAGAGACCCAGTACTTC	CASSRGQQETQYF
TRBV7-2	-	few	TRBJ1-2	TGTGCCAGCAGCCTTAGCGGCAGGGAAGGCTACACCTTC	CASSLSGREGYTF
TRBV29-1	TRBD1	few	TRBJ2-7	TGCAGCGTTGAACTCCGACAGGGCCCATACCACGAGCAGTACTTC	CSVELRQGPYHEQYF
TRBV11-2	-	-	TRBJ1-5	TGTGCCAGCAGCTTACAGCTAGCCCAGCCCCAGCATTTT	CASSLQLAQPQHF
TRBV7-9	-	-	TRBJ1-1	TGTGCCAGCAGCCAAGCGGGTGGAGTGAACACTGAAGCTTTCTTT	CASSQAGGVNTEAFF
TRBV2	-	-	TRBJ1-1	TGTGCCAGCATTTTAGGGGGGGGGAACACTGAAGCTTTCTTT	CASILGGGNTEAFF
TRBV9	TRBD2	-	TRBJ2-2	TGTGCCAGCAGCGTATCGAGCGGGATGAACACCGGGGAGCTGTTTTTT	CASSVSSGMNTGELFF
TRBV7-2	-	-	TRBJ1-1	TGTGCCAGCAGCTTAGTACGGGGAAGGACTGAAGCTTTCTTT	CASSLVRGRTEAFF
TRBV27	TRBD1	few	TRBJ2-1	TGTGCCAGCAGTGCCTACAGGGGACGCGACAATGAGCAGTTCTTC	CASSAYRGRDNEQFF
TRBV6-1	-	few	TRBJ1-2	TGTGCCAGCACGACCTTACCAGGGGCCAACTATGGCTACACCTTC	CASTTLPGANYGYTF
TRBV7-2	TRBD2	-	TRBJ2-5	TGTGCCAGCAACAAGGACACCTGGGGGGGGCAAGAGACCCAGTACTTC	CASNKDTWGGQETQYF
TRBV14	-	few	TRBJ2-5	TGTGCCAGCAGCCAAGGGAATGACAGCCCCTGGGAGACCCAGTACTTC	CASSQGNDSPWETQYF
TRBV19	-	-	TRBJ2-3	TGTGCCAGTAAAACGGGATCCTTCGGGGATACGCAGTATTTT	CASKTGSFGDTQYF
TRBV5-1	-	-	TRBJ1-2	TGCGCCAGCAAAGATCTAACGGTTTATGGCTACACCTTC	CASKDLTVYGYTF
TRBV2	-	few	TRBJ1-5	TGTGCCAGCAGCCTGGCGGGACAGCCCCAGCATTTT	CASSLAGQPQHF
TRBV7-8	TRBD2	-	TRBJ2-3	TGTGCCAGCAGCCCTAACCGACTAGCGGGTAATAGCACAGATACGCAGTATTTT	CASSPNRLAGNSTDTQYF
TRBV5-1	-	-	TRBJ2-4	TGCGCCAGCAGCCAGACAACAGGGAAGAACATTCAGTACTTC	CASSQTTGKNIQYF
TRBV28	-	-	TRBJ1-5	TGTGCCAGCAGTTCACCCGTTGGGGGGGGATATAGCAATCAGCCCCAGCATTTT	CASSSPVGGGYSNQPQHF
TRBV12-5	TRBD2	-	TRBJ2-1	TGTGCTAGTGCCACCCTCGGGACATCGGGACTAGCGAAAAACAATGAGCAGTTCTTC	CASATLGTSGLAKNNEQFF
TRBV2	-	few	TRBJ2-2	TGTGCCAGCAGTTACCGGACTGCGAACACCGGGGAGCTGTTTTTT	CASSYRTANTGELFF
TRBV9	-	-	TRBJ2-7	TGTGCCAGCAGCGTAGGACCGGACAGCTCCTACGAGCAGTACTTC	CASSVGPDSSYEQYF
TRBV7-2	TRBD1	few	TRBJ1-1	TGTGCCAGCAGCTTGGGAGGACAGGGGGGATGGACTGAAGCTTTCTTT	CASSLGGQGGWTEAFF
TRBV28	TRBD1	-	TRBJ2-7	TGTGCCACGATGACCACAGGGGTGGAGTACTTC	CATMTTGVEYF
TRBV30	-	-	TRBJ1-3	TGTGCCTGGAGCCTTTCGGGAGGGGTGGGAAACACCATATATTTT	CAWSLSGGVGNTIYF
TRBV7-2	TRBD1	-	TRBJ1-2	TGTGCCAGCAGCTCGTACAGGGGGTGGAACTATGGCTACACCTTC	CASSSYRGWNYGYTF
TRBV9	TRBD2	once	TRBJ2-1	TGTGCCAGCAGCGTAGGAAATAGCGGGAGTACGAAAAAGATATACAATGAGCAGTTCTTC	CASSVGNSGSTKKIYNEQFF
TRBV5-4	TRBD1	-	TRBJ2-2	TGTGCCAGCAGGGAGGACAGGGCCGGGGAGCTGTTTTTT	CASREDRAGELFF
TRBV11-3	TRBD2	-	TRBJ2-1	TGTGCCAGCAGTGACCGGACTAGCGGGATACCCGAGCAGTTCTTC	CASSDRTSGIPEQFF
TRBV19	-	-	TRBJ2-6	TGTGCCAGTAGTATATCTCCCTCTGGGGCCAACGTCCTGACTTTC	CASSISPSGANVLTF
TRBV4-2	-	few	TRBJ2-3	TGTGCCAGCAGCCAAGTCGGGCGAGGGGGTTGGGACACAGATACGCAGTATTTT	CASSQVGRGGWDTDTQYF
TRBV25-1	TRBD1	once	TRBJ1-2	TGTGCCAGCGGGGACAGATACTATGGCTACACCTTC	CASGDRYYGYTF
TRBV25-1	-	-	TRBJ2-5	TGTGCCAGCAGTGAATTAGACAAAGAGACCCAGTACTTC	CASSELDKETQYF
TRBV11-2	-	few	TRBJ2-5	TGTGCCAGCAGCACCACTAGGGACTTTGAGACCCAGTACTTC	CASSTTRDFETQYF
TRBV28	-	few	TRBJ1-5	TGTGCCAGCAGGGACCTTCAGGGACAGCCCCAGCATTTT	CASRDLQGQPQHF
TRBV5-5	-	-	TRBJ2-7	TGTGCCAGCAGCTCCTACCGGATGGCGGGATCCGGCTACGAGCAGTACTTC	CASSSYRMAGSGYEQYF
TRBV7-7	-	once	TRBJ1-2	TGTGCCAGCAGCTCCCCCCGGGATGGATGCTATGGCTACACCTTC	CASSSPRDGCYGYTF
TRBV19	-	-	TRBJ2-1	TGTGCCAGTAACCCCGGGACTGCCACTGAAGGAGGCTACAATGAGCAGTTCTTC	CASNPGTATEGGYNEQFF
TRBV28	TRBD1	-	TRBJ1-1	TGTGCCAGCAGTTTATGGGGACAGACTGAAGCTTTCTTT	CASSLWGQTEAFF
TRBV28	TRBD2	-	TRBJ2-5	TGTGCCAGCGCCTTGCTAGCGGGAGGGCTGCGTCGAGAGACCCAGTACTTC	CASALLAGGLRRETQYF
TRBV6-5	TRBD1	-	TRBJ1-5	TGTGCCAGCAGGCGACAGGGTACTTTTCAGCCCCAGCATTTT	CASRRQGTFQPQHF
TRBV30	-	-	TRBJ1-1	TGTGCCTGCCAGGGTGCGGACAGTGGCTCGTTTGAAGCTTTCTTT	CACQGADSGSFEAFF
TRBV4-1	-	few	TRBJ1-3	TGCGCCAGCAGCCAAGGACCCCAGGGGCGGAGAGGAAACACCATATATTTT	CASSQGPQGRRGNTIYF
TRBV10-3	-	-	TRBJ2-7	TGTGCCATCAGGGCGGGATCAGGGCTACCCTACGAGCAGTACTTC	CAIRAGSGLPYEQYF
TRBV6-1	TRBD1	-	TRBJ1-5	TGTGCCAGCAAAGGACAGGGTGGTCAGCCCCAGCATTTT	CASKGQGGQPQHF
TRBV4-3	-	few	TRBJ2-2	TGCGCCAGCAGCCAAGATCTTCTTACAGGGAACACCGGGGAGCTGTTTTTT	CASSQDLLTGNTGELFF
TRBV29-1	TRBD1	-	TRBJ2-7	TGCAGCGCCACCCCCGGGACAGGGGTTTACGAGCAGTACTTC	CSATPGTGVYEQYF